Following are 3 T cell receptor beta chains from one sample sequenced in a study of blood T cell repertoires in COVID-19. The data were produced by immunoSEQ multiplex PCR, yet TCRdb's version contains in-frame clones alone and is incomplete. The data show some 150,000 clones, with around 90% seen just once and roughly 1.4% held by the top ten. Sequenced: peripheral blood. The source is a woman aged 60-75 years with acute or convalescent COVID-19.

The CDR3 sequence is CASRSSGNTEAFF. The CDR3 DNA reads as TGTGCCAGCAGATCCTCGGGGAACACTGAAGCTTTCTTT. The rearrangement joins TRBV12-3 or TRBV12-4 to TRBJ1-1; D is unresolved. This CDR3 region has 13 residues. V lost 6 bases to trimming and J lost 1 base, with 9 bases between them.

The genes are TRBV7-2 and TRBJ1-1; 7 bases are a match to TRBD1. In germline, CDR1 is SGHTA, CDR2 FQGNSA. Trimming cost V 5 bases and J 1 base; bases outside gene matches: 4. The CDR3 consists of 14 residues. The CDR3 is CASSPQGGNTEAFF. The CDR3 region has the DNA TGTGCCAGCAGCCCTCAGGGGGGGAACACTGAAGCTTTCTTT.

This clone was seen more than once but under ten times. The chain has TRBV5-1 and TRBJ2-5; TRBD2 agrees at 14 bases. The CDR3 is 18 residues long. Germline V gene lookup returns CDR1 SGHRS and CDR2 YFSETQ. Trimming at V came to 0 bases and at J to 4 bases, leaving 8 bases not matched to a gene. The CDR3 DNA is TGCGCCAGCAGCTTGGAGAGGGGACTAGCGGGGGAGGGAGAGACCCAGTACTTC. It is translated as CASSLERGLAGEGETQYF.